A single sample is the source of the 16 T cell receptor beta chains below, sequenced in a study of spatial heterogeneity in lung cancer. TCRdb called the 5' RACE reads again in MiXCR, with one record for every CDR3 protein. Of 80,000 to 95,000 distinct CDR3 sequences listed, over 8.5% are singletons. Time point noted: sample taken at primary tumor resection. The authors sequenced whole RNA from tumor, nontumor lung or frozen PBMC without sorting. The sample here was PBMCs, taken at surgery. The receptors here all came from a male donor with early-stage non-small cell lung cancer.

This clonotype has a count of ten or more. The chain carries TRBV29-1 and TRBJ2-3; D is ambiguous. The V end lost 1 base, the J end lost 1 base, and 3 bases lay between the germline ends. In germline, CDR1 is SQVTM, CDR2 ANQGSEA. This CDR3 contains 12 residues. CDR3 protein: CSVEGGTDTQYF. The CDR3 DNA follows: TGCAGCGTTGAAGGAGGCACAGATACGCAGTATTTT.

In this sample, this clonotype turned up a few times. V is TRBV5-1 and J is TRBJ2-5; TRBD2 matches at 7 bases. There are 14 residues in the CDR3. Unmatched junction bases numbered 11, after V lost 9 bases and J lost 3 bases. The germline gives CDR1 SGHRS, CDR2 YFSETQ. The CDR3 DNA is TGCGCCACTTCAAGAAGCGGGGAAAAAGAGACCCAGTACTTC. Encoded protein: CATSRSGEKETQYF.

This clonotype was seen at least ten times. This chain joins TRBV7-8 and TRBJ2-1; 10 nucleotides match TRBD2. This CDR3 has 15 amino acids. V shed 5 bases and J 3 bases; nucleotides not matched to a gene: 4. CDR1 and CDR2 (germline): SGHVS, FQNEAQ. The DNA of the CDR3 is TGTGCCAGCAGCCCCGCTAGCGGGAGCTACAATGAGCAGTTCTTC. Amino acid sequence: CASSPASGSYNEQFF. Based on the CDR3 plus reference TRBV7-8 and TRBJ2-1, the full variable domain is GAGVSQSPRYKVAKRGQDVALRCDPISGHVSLFWYQQALGQGPEFLTYFQNEAQLDKSGLPSDRFFAERPEGSVSTLKIQRTQQEDSAVYLCASSPASGSYNEQFFGPGTRLTVL.

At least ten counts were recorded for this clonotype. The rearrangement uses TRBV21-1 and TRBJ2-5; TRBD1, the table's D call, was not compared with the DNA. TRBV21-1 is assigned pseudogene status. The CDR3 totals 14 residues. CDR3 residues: CASSPRAGGGTQYF. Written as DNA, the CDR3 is TGTGCCAGCAGCCCGAGAGCAGGTGGTGGGACCCAGTACTTC.

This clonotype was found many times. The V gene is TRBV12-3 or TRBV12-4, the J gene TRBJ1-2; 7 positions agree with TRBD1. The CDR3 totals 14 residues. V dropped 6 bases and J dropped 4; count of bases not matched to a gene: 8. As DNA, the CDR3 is TGTGCCAGCAGCAGACAGGGTGAAAGCTATGGCTACACCTTC. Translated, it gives CASSRQGESYGYTF.

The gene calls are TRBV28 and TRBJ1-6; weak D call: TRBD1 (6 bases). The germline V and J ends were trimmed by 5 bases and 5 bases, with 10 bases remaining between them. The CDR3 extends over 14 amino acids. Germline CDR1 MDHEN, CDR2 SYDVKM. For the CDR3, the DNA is TGTGCCAGCAGTCCCCAGGGGAATAATTCACCCCTCCACTTT. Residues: CASSPQGNNSPLHF.

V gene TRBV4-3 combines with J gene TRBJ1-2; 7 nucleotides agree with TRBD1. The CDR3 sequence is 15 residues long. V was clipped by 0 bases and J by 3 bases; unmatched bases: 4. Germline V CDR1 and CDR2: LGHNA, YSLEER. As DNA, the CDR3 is TGCGCCAGCAGCCAAGATCTTGGACAGGACTATGGCTACACCTTC. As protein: CASSQDLGQDYGYTF.

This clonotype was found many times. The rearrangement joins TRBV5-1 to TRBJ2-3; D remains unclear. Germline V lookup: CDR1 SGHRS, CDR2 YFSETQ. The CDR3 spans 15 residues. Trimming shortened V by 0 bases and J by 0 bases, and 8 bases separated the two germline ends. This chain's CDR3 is CASSLDGASTDTQYF. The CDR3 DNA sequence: TGCGCCAGCAGCTTGGATGGCGCGAGCACAGATACGCAGTATTTT.

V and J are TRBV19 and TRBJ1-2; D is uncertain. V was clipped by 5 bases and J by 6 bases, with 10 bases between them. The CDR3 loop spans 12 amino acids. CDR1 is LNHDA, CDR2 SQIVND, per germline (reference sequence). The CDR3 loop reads CASSSEGNGYTF. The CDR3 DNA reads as TGTGCCAGTAGTTCCGAGGGTAATGGCTACACCTTC.

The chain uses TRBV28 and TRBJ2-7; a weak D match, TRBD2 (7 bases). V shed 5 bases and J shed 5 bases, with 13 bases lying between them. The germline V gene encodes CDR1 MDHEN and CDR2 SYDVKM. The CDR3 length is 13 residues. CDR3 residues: CASSLGGGNEQYF. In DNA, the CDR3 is TGTGCCAGCAGTCTCGGCGGGGGCAACGAGCAGTACTTC.

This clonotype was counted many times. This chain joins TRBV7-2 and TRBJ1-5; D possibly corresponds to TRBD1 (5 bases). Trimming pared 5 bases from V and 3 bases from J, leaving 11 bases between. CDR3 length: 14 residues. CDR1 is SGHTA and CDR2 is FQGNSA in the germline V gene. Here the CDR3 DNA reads TGTGCCAGCAGCCTTGACAGATTCAATCAGCCCCAGCATTTT. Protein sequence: CASSLDRFNQPQHF.

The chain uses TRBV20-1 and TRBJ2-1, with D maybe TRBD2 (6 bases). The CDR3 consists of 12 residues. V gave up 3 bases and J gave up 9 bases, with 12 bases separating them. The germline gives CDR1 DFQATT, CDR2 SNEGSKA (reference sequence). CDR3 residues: CSASDLAFEQFF. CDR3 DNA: TGCAGTGCTAGCGATCTAGCGTTTGAGCAGTTCTTC.

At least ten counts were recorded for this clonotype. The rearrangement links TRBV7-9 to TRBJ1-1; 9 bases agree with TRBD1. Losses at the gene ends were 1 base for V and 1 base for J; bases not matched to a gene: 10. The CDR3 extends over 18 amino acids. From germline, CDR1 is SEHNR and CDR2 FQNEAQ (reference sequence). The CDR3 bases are TGTGCCAGCAGCTTAGAGGACCCTGGGACAGGGAGGAACACTGAAGCTTTCTTT. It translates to CASSLEDPGTGRNTEAFF.

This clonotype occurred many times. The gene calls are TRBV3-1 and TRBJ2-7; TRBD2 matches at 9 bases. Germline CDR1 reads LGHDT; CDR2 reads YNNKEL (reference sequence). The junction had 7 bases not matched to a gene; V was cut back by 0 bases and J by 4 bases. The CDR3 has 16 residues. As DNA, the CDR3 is TGTGCCAGCAGCCAAGATATTGGTAGCGGGGGATACGAGCAGTACTTC. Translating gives CASSQDIGSGGYEQYF.

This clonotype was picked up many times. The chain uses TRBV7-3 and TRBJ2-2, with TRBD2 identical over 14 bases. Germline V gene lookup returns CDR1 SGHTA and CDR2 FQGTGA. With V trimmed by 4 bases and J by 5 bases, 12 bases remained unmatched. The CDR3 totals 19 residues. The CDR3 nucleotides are TGTGCCAGCAGCTCCAAGACTAGCGGGAGGGCCGGGGAAACCGGGGAGCTGTTTTTT. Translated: CASSSKTSGRAGETGELFF.

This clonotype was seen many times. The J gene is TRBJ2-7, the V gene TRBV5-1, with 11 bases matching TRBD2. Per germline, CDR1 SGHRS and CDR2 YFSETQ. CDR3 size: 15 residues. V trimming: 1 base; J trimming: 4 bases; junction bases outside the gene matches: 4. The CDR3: CASSLLTSGSYEQYF. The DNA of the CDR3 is TGCGCCAGCAGCTTGTTAACTAGCGGGAGTTACGAGCAGTACTTC.